Listed below are T cell receptor beta chains from one sample, sequenced in a study of OX40 agonist ivuxolimab in advanced cancers. Only in-frame clones appear in the TCRdb table, and some are missing; sequencing was by immunoSEQ multiplex PCR. The sample carries about 120,000 clones, just under 95% recorded once. The sample here was CD4+ or CD8+ T cells sorted from blood, taken in a trial of the OX40 agonist ivuxolimab. The receptors shown here come from an adult with an advanced solid tumor such as melanoma, head and neck, liver or kidney cancer. Both conserved end residues are part of each CDR3. A D gene is named only where the DNA matches it firmly. Rows give clone size only sometimes, using once, few, many, or a class for an expanded clone.

V	J	size	D	DNA	CDR3
TRBV19	TRBJ2-4	-	TRBD1	TGTGCCAGTAGTTCCGAGGACAGGGTAGCCAAAAACATTCAGTACTTC	CASSSEDRVAKNIQYF
TRBV28	TRBJ1-1	once	-	TGTGCCAGCAGTTTAGGGGCAGGACCGTGGACTGAAGCTTTCTTT	CASSLGAGPWTEAFF
TRBV27	TRBJ1-5	-	-	TGTGCCAGCAGTTTGGGTACAGACAATCTACAGCCCCAGCATTTT	CASSLGTDNLQPQHF
TRBV5-1	TRBJ2-5	-	-	TGCGCCAGCAGCTTGGGCGGGGAGCGGCACCAAGAGACCCAGTACTTC	CASSLGGERHQETQYF
TRBV21-1	TRBJ2-7	-	-	TGTGCCAGCAGAAAGGGCGGGAGAACCTACGAGCAGTACTTC	CASRKGGRTYEQYF
TRBV18	TRBJ2-7	-	-	TGTGCCAGCTCACCTGGCAGCGGAACGATCCACGAGCAGTACTTC	CASSPGSGTIHEQYF
TRBV30	TRBJ1-1	-	-	TGTGCCTGGACGCACCGGGGGGCCCGCACTGAAGCTTTCTTT	CAWTHRGARTEAFF
TRBV4-2	TRBJ2-7	-	-	TGTGCCAGCAGCTTGCCCCGACGGGCAATGGACGAGCAGTACTTC	CASSLPRRAMDEQYF
TRBV11-2	TRBJ2-5	-	-	TGTGCCAGCAGCTTGGGAACAGGACACGCACAAGAGACCCAGTACTTC	CASSLGTGHAQETQYF
TRBV27	TRBJ2-7	-	-	TGTGCCAGCAGGGCTACCAGGAAGTACTACGAGCAGTACTTC	CASRATRKYYEQYF
TRBV4-1	TRBJ2-7	-	-	TGCGCCAGCAGCCGCCAAGGCCGGGACGGGGCCTACGAGCAGTACTTC	CASSRQGRDGAYEQYF
TRBV25-1	TRBJ1-5	-	-	TGTGCCAGCAGTGAATCCGGGGGTGGCAATCAGCCCCAGCATTTT	CASSESGGGNQPQHF
TRBV11-1	TRBJ2-1	-	TRBD2	TGTGCCGGATCTGGGACTAGCGGGACTGAGCAGTTCTTC	CAGSGTSGTEQFF
TRBV25-1	TRBJ2-7	-	-	TGTGCCAGCAGTCAAACAGGTTTCGCCTACGAGCAGTACTTC	CASSQTGFAYEQYF
TRBV29-1	TRBJ1-2	-	-	TGCAGCGTTGAAATCCGAGGCCCTGGAGGCTATGGCTACACCTTC	CSVEIRGPGGYGYTF
TRBV5-1	TRBJ2-5	-	TRBD2	TGCGCCAGCAGCTTTCCACTAGCGGGAAGCCAAGAGACCCAGTACTTC	CASSFPLAGSQETQYF
TRBV4-2	TRBJ1-2	-	-	TGTGCCAGCAGCCAAGCGGGAGAGTCTCATAGAGGAGGCTACACCTTC	CASSQAGESHRGGYTF
TRBV7-3	TRBJ2-1	-	TRBD2	TGTGCCAGCAGCCAAACCGGGACTAGCGGAACCCAGCAGTTCTTC	CASSQTGTSGTQQFF
TRBV19	TRBJ1-4	-	-	TGTGCCAGTAGTATGGATCCGGGCCTCAAACTGTTTTTT	CASSMDPGLKLFF
TRBV28	TRBJ2-3	-	-	TGTGCCAGCAGACTCTCCGACCTCCCGACGCAGTATTTT	CASRLSDLPTQYF
TRBV10-2	TRBJ2-3	-	-	TGCGCCGTAAAGTCAGGACCTACTAGCACAGATACGCAGTATTTT	CAVKSGPTSTDTQYF
TRBV7-9	TRBJ2-6	-	-	TGTGCCAGCCTTTTGGACTCTGGGGCCAACGTCCTGACTTTC	CASLLDSGANVLTF
TRBV7-2	TRBJ1-1	-	-	TGTGCCAGCAGCTTCGGCCCCGTGAGCAGAGAAGCTTTCTTT	CASSFGPVSREAFF
TRBV18	TRBJ1-3	once	-	TGTGCCAGCTCACCAGCTTTGGGTGCGGGAAACACCATATATTTT	CASSPALGAGNTIYF
TRBV11-3	TRBJ2-1	once	-	TGTGCCAGCAGCTTAGGACAGTTCAATGAGCAGTTCTTC	CASSLGQFNEQFF
TRBV6-7	TRBJ2-5	-	-	TGTGCCAACCACTCCCCGACGCGACAAGAGACCCAGTACTTC	CANHSPTRQETQYF
TRBV5-1	TRBJ1-2	-	-	TGCGCCAGCAGCTTGACCGACAGGACGGGCTATGGCTACACCTTC	CASSLTDRTGYGYTF
TRBV30	TRBJ1-5	-	-	TGTGCCTGGAGTGTATCAGGGAGCAATCAGCCCCAGCATTTT	CAWSVSGSNQPQHF
TRBV7-2	TRBJ2-2	-	TRBD1	TGTGCCAGCAGCCTAGGACAGGGTGGAGAATGGAGCACCGGGGAGCTGTTTTTT	CASSLGQGGEWSTGELFF
TRBV2	TRBJ2-2	-	TRBD1	TGTGCCAGCAGTGGACGGGACAGGGGAAACACCGGGGAGCTGTTTTTT	CASSGRDRGNTGELFF
TRBV28	TRBJ1-2	-	-	TGTGCCAGCAGTTTATCGGGAGTTCGAGGCTATGGCTACACCTTC	CASSLSGVRGYGYTF
TRBV10-3	TRBJ2-5	-	-	TGTGCCATCAGTGAGTCGATAGGGAGGGGGCGCGGAGAGACCCAGTACTTC	CAISESIGRGRGETQYF
TRBV7-9	TRBJ1-2	-	-	TGTGCCAGCAGCCTTAGGGGTGGGTCTAACTATGGCTACACCTTC	CASSLRGGSNYGYTF
TRBV18	TRBJ2-2	-	TRBD2	TGTGCCAGCTCACCACTCGGCGGGAGACAACCCGGGGAGCTGTTTTTT	CASSPLGGRQPGELFF
TRBV7-2	TRBJ2-2	-	TRBD1	TGTGCCAGCAGCCGGACAGGGGGCAACACCGGGGAGCTGTTTTTT	CASSRTGGNTGELFF
TRBV18	TRBJ2-1	once	TRBD2	TGTGCCAGCTCACTCCGGACTAGCGGAGACAATGAGCAGTTCTTC	CASSLRTSGDNEQFF
TRBV2	TRBJ1-2	-	-	TGTGCCAGCGTGGAGGCCCGGGGGGACTATGGCTACACCTTC	CASVEARGDYGYTF
TRBV12-5	TRBJ1-6	-	TRBD1	TGTGCTAGTGGTGCCCTCTACGGGACAGGGAATTCACCCCTCCACTTT	CASGALYGTGNSPLHF
TRBV5-1	TRBJ1-2	-	TRBD1	TGCGCCAGCAGCTTGGCGGACAGGGCGGAGGATGGCTACACCTTC	CASSLADRAEDGYTF
TRBV2	TRBJ1-1	-	-	TGTGCCAGCAGTGAATTACAAAACACTGAAGCTTTCTTT	CASSELQNTEAFF
TRBV9	TRBJ1-4	few	-	TGTGCCAGCAGCGTAGATTCGGGGGAAGAAAAACTGTTTTTT	CASSVDSGEEKLFF
TRBV2	TRBJ1-4	-	TRBD1	TGTGCCAGCAGTCCGGACAGGGGAGATGAAAAACTGTTTTTT	CASSPDRGDEKLFF
TRBV29-1	TRBJ1-1	-	-	TGCAGCGTTGAGGCCCCCCGAGGTCTAACGAACACTGAAGCTTTCTTT	CSVEAPRGLTNTEAFF
TRBV18	TRBJ2-5	-	TRBD1	TGTGCCAGCTCACCACCACAGGGGGCGGCCCAGTACTTC	CASSPPQGAAQYF
TRBV2	TRBJ1-2	-	-	TGTGCCAGCAGGATCGCACAGGGTGTTATTGGCTACACCTTC	CASRIAQGVIGYTF
TRBV28	TRBJ1-2	few	TRBD1	TGTGCCACCAACATAGGGGGACAGGGGATTAGTGGCTACACCTTC	CATNIGGQGISGYTF
TRBV19	TRBJ2-7	-	-	TGTGCCAGTAGTATAGATAACAGAGGATCCTACGAGCAGTACTTC	CASSIDNRGSYEQYF
TRBV5-1	TRBJ2-2	-	TRBD2	TGCGCCAGCAGCTGGGCGGGGGGGCTTAACACCGGGGAGCTGTTTTTT	CASSWAGGLNTGELFF
TRBV7-6	TRBJ2-5	-	-	TGTGCCAGCAGCTACGGGGGTGGAGGAACCCGGGTGAGGGGCCAGTACTTC	CASSYGGGGTRVRGQYF
TRBV6-6	TRBJ1-2	-	TRBD1	TGTGCCAGCAGTGACAGGGTGGTCCATGGCTACACCTTC	CASSDRVVHGYTF
TRBV6-6	TRBJ1-5	-	-	TGTGCCAGCAAGGGGAGGGAAGGGAGCAATCAGCCCCAGCATTTT	CASKGREGSNQPQHF
TRBV7-2	TRBJ1-1	-	-	TGTGCCAGCAGCTTCCCCCGGAACACTGAAGCTTTCTTT	CASSFPRNTEAFF
TRBV10-3	TRBJ2-1	-	TRBD2	TGTGCCATCAGTGAGTCGGGGGGAGGGCCAGAAAATGAGCAGTTCTTC	CAISESGGGPENEQFF
TRBV9	TRBJ2-7	-	TRBD2	TGTGCCAGCAGCGTAGGCGTTAGCGGGGTTGAGCAGTACTTC	CASSVGVSGVEQYF
TRBV5-1	TRBJ1-6	-	-	TGCGCCAGCAGCCCTGTGGGCGGAGGGTCCGATTCACCCCTCCACTTT	CASSPVGGGSDSPLHF